These 10 T cell receptor beta chains were all obtained from the same sample, sequenced in a study of blood T cell repertoires in COVID-19. Using immunoSEQ multiplex PCR, the repertoire was profiled, and TCRdb retains in-frame clones only, with some absent. The data contain 200,000 to 250,000 clones, under 90% of them singletons. Sequencing was done on a sample of peripheral blood. Source of these receptors: a woman aged 80 or over with COVID-19, enrolled during active disease.

The chain carries TRBV2 and TRBJ1-2; the D is unclear. In germline, CDR1 is SNHLY, CDR2 FYNNEI. The CDR3 loop spans 12 amino acids. V shed 7 bases and J shed 2 bases, with 8 bases lying between them. This chain's CDR3 is CASNSGNYGYTF. In DNA form, the CDR3 reads TGTGCCAGCAATTCGGGGAACTATGGCTACACCTTC.

The gene calls are TRBV6-2 or TRBV6-3 and TRBJ2-1, with D possibly being TRBD2 (6 bases). Between the trimmed V and J ends, which lost 7 bases and 8 bases, there was a span of 18 bases. Germline CDR1 MNHEY, CDR2 SVGEGT. The CDR3 length is 14 residues. DNA for the CDR3: TGTGCCAGCAACCCCCGACTAGGTGGCGATGAGCAGTTCTTC. Its translation is CASNPRLGGDEQFF.

This clone was seen once. This CDR3 reads CASSSTGGGDTQYF. The CDR3 DNA follows: TGTGCCAGCAGCTCTACAGGGGGGGGAGATACGCAGTATTTT. The V call is TRBV11-3, the J call TRBJ2-3; the D gene is possibly TRBD1 (8 bases). V shed 4 bases and J shed 5 bases, with 13 bases lying between them. This CDR3 has 14 residues. From germline, CDR1 is SGHNT and CDR2 YENEEA. The variable domain in full, with the rest retrieved from reference TRBV11-3 and TRBJ2-3, is EAGVVQSPRYKIIEKKQPVAFWCNPISGHNTLYWYLQNLGQGPELLIRYENEEAVDDSQLPKDRFSAERLKGVDSTLKIQPAELGDSAVYLCASSSTGGGDTQYFGPGTRLTVL.

The J gene is TRBJ1-5, the V gene TRBV6-5; TRBD1 matches at 7 bases. Germline CDR1 reads MNHEY; CDR2 reads SVGAGI. Trimming took 6 bases from V and 3 from J; bases not matched to a gene: 5. CDR3 length: 14 residues. The CDR3 region is CASRKQGYNQPQHF. In nucleotides, the CDR3 is TGTGCCAGCAGGAAACAGGGGTACAATCAGCCCCAGCATTTT.

The V and J genes are TRBV6-5 and TRBJ1-1; D is uncertain. CDR3 length equals 11 residues. Trimming pared 7 bases from V and 1 base from J, leaving 4 bases between. Germline V CDR1 and CDR2: MNHEY, SVGAGI. The CDR3 region has the DNA TGTGCCAGCACTAGGAACACTGAAGCTTTCTTT. It encodes CASTRNTEAFF.

The chain links TRBV27 to TRBJ2-1; D perhaps matches TRBD2 (7 bases). The ends were cut back, 0 bases at V and 9 bases at J, with 21 bases in the middle. The CDR3 is 17 residues long. The germline V gene has CDR1 MNHEY and CDR2 SMNVEV (reference sequence). CDR3 coding DNA: TGTGCCAGCAGTTTATCGACCCGGGGGGCCCGCAATCCTGAGCAGTTCTTC. Its protein is CASSLSTRGARNPEQFF.

This clone was seen a handful of times. The chain carries TRBV29-1 and TRBJ2-1, with D hard to call. Per the germline V gene, CDR1 is SQVTM and CDR2 is ANQGSEA. This CDR3 region has 10 residues. With 7 bases removed from V and 6 bases from J, the gap between germline ends came to 7 bases. The CDR3 here is CSASSNEQFF. CDR3 sequence (DNA): TGCAGCGCAAGTAGCAATGAGCAGTTCTTC.

The rearrangement uses TRBV14 and TRBJ2-3; possible D gene TRBD1, 5 bases. The CDR3 length is 13 residues. The V gene's germline CDR1 is SGHDN and CDR2 FVKESK. V lost 1 base and J lost 4, with 6 bases in between. CDR3: CASSQAGSDTQYF. The DNA of the CDR3 is TGTGCCAGCAGCCAAGCAGGGTCAGATACGCAGTATTTT.

This clone turned up a few times. The rearrangement links TRBV4-2 to TRBJ1-1; tentatively, D is TRBD1 (5 bases). CDR1 is LGHNA, CDR2 YNFKEQ, per germline. Trimming removed 9 bases at V and 0 bases at J, with 11 bases between. The CDR3 has 13 residues. For the CDR3, the DNA is TGTGCCAGTAGGGGTGGGTTGAACACTGAAGCTTTCTTT. Encoded protein: CASRGGLNTEAFF.

V is TRBV6-5 and J is TRBJ1-2; the match to TRBD1 covers 8 bases. Germline values: CDR1 MNHEY, CDR2 SVGAGI. This CDR3 region has 15 residues. V shed 2 bases, J shed 5 bases, and the junction held 7 bases outside the gene matches. CDR3: CASSYTQGAGYGYTF. The DNA for the CDR3 is TGTGCCAGCAGTTACACCCAGGGGGCCGGGTATGGCTACACCTTC.